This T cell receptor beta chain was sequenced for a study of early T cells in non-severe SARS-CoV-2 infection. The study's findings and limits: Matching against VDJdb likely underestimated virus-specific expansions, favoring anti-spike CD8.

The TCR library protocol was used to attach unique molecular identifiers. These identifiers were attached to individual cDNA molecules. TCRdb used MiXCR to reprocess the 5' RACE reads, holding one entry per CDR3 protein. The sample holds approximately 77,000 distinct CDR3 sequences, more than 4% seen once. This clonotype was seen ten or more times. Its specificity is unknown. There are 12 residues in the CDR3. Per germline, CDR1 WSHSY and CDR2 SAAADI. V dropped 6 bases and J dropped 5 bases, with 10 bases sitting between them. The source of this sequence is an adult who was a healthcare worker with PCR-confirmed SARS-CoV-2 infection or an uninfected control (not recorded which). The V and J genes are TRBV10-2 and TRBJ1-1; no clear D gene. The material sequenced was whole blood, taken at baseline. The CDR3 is CASRDPRTEAFF. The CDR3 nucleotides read TGCGCCAGCAGGGACCCAAGGACTGAAGCTTTCTTT.